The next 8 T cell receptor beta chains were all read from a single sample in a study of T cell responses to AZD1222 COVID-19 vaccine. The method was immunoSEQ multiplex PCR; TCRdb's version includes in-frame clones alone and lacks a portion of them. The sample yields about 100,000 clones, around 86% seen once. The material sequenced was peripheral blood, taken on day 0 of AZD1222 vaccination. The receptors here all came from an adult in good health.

The CDR3 protein is CATQGLANTEAFF. Written as DNA, the CDR3 is TGTGCCACCCAGGGATTGGCGAACACTGAAGCTTTCTTT. The chain employs TRBV15 and TRBJ1-1; a weak D match, TRBD1 (5 bases). The CDR3 spans 13 residues. Trimming stripped 8 bases from V and 1 base from J, with 11 bases between. The germline V gene has CDR1 LNHNV and CDR2 YYDKDF (reference sequence).

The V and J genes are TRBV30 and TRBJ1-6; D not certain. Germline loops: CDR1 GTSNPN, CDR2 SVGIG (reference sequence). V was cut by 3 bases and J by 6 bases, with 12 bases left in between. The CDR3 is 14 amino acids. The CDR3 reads CAWSIDTGNSPLHF. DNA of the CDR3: TGTGCCTGGAGCATCGATACGGGTAATTCACCCCTCCACTTT.

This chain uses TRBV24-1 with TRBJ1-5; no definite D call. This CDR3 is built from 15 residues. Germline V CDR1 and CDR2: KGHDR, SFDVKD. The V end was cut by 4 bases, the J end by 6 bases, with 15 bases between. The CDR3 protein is CATSDSNMGFQPQHF. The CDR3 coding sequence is TGTGCCACCAGTGACTCCAACATGGGGTTTCAGCCCCAGCATTTT.

Here the CDR3 DNA reads TGTGCCAGCAGCCAACCAGGGAGCTCTGGAAACACCATATATTTT. This codes for CASSQPGSSGNTIYF. The chain links TRBV3-1 (or the pseudogene TRBV3-2) to TRBJ1-3, with D perhaps TRBD1 (5 bases). This CDR3 comprises 15 residues. Trimming took off 2 bases at V and 0 bases at J, with 8 bases between the two ends. Germline V gene lookup returns CDR1 LGHDT and CDR2 YNNKEL (reference sequence).

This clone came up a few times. In DNA, the CDR3 is TGTGCCAGCAGCTTATCCGTGAGCACCGGGGAGCTGTTTTTT. It yields the protein CASSLSVSTGELFF. V usage is TRBV7-9 and J usage is TRBJ2-2; D ambiguous. This CDR3 has 14 residues. Germline values: CDR1 SEHNR, CDR2 FQNEAQ (reference sequence). V was pared by 2 bases and J by 4 bases, with 8 bases between.

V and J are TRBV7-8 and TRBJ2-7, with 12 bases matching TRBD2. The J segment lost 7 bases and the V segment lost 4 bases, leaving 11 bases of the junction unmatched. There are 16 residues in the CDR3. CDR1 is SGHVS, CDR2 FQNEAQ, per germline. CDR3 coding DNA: TGTGCCAGCAGCTCACCCGGACTAGCGGGGACGGATGAGCAGTACTTC. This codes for CASSSPGLAGTDEQYF.

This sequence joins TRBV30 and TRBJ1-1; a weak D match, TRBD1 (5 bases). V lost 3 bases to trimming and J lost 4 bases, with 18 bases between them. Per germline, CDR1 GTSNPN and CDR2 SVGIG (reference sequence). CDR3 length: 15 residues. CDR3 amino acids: CAWRLNLGGGTEAFF. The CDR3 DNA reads TGTGCCTGGAGATTGAATCTCGGGGGGGGCACTGAAGCTTTCTTT.

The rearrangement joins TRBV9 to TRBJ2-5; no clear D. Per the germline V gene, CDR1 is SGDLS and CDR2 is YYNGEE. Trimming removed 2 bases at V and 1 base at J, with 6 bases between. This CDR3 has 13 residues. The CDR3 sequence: CASSVNSQETQYF. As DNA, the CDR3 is TGTGCCAGCAGCGTTAACAGCCAAGAGACCCAGTACTTC.